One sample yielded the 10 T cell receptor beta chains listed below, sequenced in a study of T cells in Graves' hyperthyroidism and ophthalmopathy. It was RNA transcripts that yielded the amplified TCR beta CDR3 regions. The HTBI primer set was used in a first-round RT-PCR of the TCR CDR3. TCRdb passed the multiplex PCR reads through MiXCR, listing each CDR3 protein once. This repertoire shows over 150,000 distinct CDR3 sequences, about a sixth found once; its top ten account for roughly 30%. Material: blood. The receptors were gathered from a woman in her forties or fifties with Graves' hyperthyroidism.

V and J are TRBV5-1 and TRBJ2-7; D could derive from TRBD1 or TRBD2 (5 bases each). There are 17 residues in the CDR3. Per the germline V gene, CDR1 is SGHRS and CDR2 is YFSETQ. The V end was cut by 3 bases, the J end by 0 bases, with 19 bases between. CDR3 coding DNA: TGCGCCAGCAGCTCACTTTCCTACGGGACGGGCTCCTACGAGCAGTACTTC. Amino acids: CASSSLSYGTGSYEQYF. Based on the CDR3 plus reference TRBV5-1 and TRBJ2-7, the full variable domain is KAGVTQTPRYLIKTRGQQVTLSCSPISGHRSVSWYQQTPGQGLQFLFEYFSETQRNKGNFPGRFSGRQFSNSRSEMNVSTLELGDSALYLCASSSLSYGTGSYEQYFGPGTRLTVT.

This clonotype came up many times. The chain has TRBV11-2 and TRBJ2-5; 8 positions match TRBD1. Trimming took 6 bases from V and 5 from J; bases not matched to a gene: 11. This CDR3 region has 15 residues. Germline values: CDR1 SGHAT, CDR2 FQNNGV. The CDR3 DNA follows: TGTGCCAGCAGACCAGGGGGCGCAGGGTCGGAGACCCAGTACTTC. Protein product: CASRPGGAGSETQYF. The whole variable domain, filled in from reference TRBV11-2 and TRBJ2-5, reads EAGVAQSPRYKIIEKRQSVAFWCNPISGHATLYWYQQILGQGPKLLIQFQNNGVVDDSQLPKDRFSAERLKGVDSTLKIQPAKLEDSAVYLCASRPGGAGSETQYFGPGTRLLVL.

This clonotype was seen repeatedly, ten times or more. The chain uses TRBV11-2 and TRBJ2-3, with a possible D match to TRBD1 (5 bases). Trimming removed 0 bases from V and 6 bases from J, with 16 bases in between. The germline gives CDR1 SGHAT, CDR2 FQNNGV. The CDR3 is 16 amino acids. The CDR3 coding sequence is TGTGCCAGCAGCTTAGACAGGGTCGTGACAGAGGATACGCAGTATTTT. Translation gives CASSLDRVVTEDTQYF.

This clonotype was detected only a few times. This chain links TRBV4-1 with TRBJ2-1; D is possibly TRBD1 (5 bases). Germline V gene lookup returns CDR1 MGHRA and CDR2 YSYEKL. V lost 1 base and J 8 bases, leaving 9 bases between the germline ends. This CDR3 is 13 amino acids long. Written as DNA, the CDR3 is TGCGCCAGCAGCCAAGTATTAGGGGATGAGCAGTTCTTC. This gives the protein CASSQVLGDEQFF.

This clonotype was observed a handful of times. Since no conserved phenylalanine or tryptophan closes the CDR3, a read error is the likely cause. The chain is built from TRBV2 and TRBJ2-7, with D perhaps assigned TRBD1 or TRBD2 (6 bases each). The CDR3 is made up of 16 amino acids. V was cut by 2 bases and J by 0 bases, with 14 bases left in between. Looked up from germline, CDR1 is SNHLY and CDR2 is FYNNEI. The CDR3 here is CASSEPGGLSSYEQYL. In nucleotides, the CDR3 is TGTGCCAGCAGTGAACCCGGGGGCCTTAGCTCCTACGAGCAGTACCTC.

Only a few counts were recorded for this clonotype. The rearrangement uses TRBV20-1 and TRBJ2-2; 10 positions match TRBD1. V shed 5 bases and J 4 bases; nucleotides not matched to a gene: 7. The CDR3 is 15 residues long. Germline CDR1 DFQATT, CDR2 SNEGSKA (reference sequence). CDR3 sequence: CSAGATGGGTGELFF. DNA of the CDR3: TGCAGTGCTGGAGCGACAGGGGGCGGCACCGGGGAGCTGTTTTTT.

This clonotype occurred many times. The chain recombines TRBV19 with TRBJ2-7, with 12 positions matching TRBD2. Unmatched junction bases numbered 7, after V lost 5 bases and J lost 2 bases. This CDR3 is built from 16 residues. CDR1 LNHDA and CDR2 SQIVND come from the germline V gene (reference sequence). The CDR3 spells CASSARTSGVTYEQYF. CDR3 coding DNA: TGTGCCAGTAGTGCCCGGACTAGCGGGGTTACCTACGAGCAGTACTTC.

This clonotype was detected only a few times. The CDR3 sequence is CASSHNLEVQETQYF. The CDR3 coding sequence is TGCGCCAGCAGCCACAACCTTGAGGTGCAAGAGACCCAGTACTTC. This sequence joins TRBV4-1 and TRBJ2-5; D gene uncertain. Per germline, CDR1 MGHRA and CDR2 YSYEKL. CDR3 length: 15 amino acids. Trimming pared 3 bases from V and 2 bases from J, leaving 13 bases between.

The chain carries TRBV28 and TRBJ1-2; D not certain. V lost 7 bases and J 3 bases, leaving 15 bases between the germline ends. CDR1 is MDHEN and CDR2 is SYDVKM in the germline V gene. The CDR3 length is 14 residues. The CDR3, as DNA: TGTGCCAGCACCTCCGGCGGGGTCGACTATGGCTACACCTTC. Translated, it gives CASTSGGVDYGYTF.

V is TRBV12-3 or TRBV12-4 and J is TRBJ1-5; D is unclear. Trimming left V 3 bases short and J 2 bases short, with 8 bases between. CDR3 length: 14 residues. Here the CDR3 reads CASSFDRRNQPQHF. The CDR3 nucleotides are TGTGCCAGCAGTTTCGATAGGCGCAATCAGCCCCAGCATTTT.